This T cell receptor (beta chain) is from a study of cytomegalovirus exposure and HLA in healthy donors. Study findings and constraints: A list of more than 150 TCR beta chains associated with cytomegalovirus was given.

TCRdb keeps only in-frame clones here, not all; method: immunoSEQ multiplex PCR. The table includes a few hundred thousand clones, roughly 88% detected once. The CDR3 length is 13 residues. In germline, CDR1 is SNHLY, CDR2 FYNNEI. J lost 5 bases, V lost 8 bases, and 4 bases had no gene match. This clone was recorded only once. Antigen specificity is unknown. This rearrangement joins TRBV2 to TRBJ2-2; 8 bases are shared with TRBD2. The TCR originated in a woman between 18 and 30 years old in good health and CMV-seronegative. The specimen was PBMCs. CDR3 in DNA: TGTGCCAGCGTTGGCGGGAGGACCGGGGAGCTGTTTTTT. Translating gives CASVGGRTGELFF.